These 30 T cell receptor beta chains originate from one sample sequenced in a study of T cells in Graves' hyperthyroidism and ophthalmopathy (dated by TCRdb to the late 2010s). The receptor library was made with multiplex PCR. The sequencer listed for this sample is Illumina HiSeq 2000. The TCR beta CDR3 regions were amplified from the RNA transcripts. The first round of RT-PCR for the TCR CDR3 was performed with the HTBI primer set and the Qiagen OneStep RT-PCR kit. TCRdb cleaned the public reads at Q25 with fastp, built clones with MiXCR and kept in-frame beta chains. A single entry per CDR3 protein holds the most common genes and DNA from its merged rows. Recorded for this sample are around 560,000 distinct CDR3 sequences; approximately 16% of them occurred a single time. The leading ten clones occupy approximately 20% of the sample. The sample taken for sequencing was blood. These receptors all come from a woman between 18 and 30 years old with Graves' hyperthyroidism.

The sample holds many counts of this clonotype. V gene TRBV3-1 combines with J gene TRBJ1-1; D unresolved. The CDR3 covers 13 residues. CDR1 is LGHDT and CDR2 is YNNKEL in the germline V gene (reference sequence). Trimming shortened V by 4 bases and J by 8 bases, and 14 bases separated the two germline ends. CDR3 DNA: TGTGCCAGCAGCCTCCTCAGTGCCCGGGAAGCTTTCTTT. Translating it yields CASSLLSAREAFF. The complete variable domain, with remaining parts taken from reference TRBV3-1 and TRBJ1-1, reads DTAVSQTPKYLVTQMGNDKSIKCEQNLGHDTMYWYKQDSKKFLKIMFSYNNKELIINETVPNRFSPKSPDKAHLNLHINSLELGDSAVYFCASSLLSAREAFFGQGTRLTVV.

This chain uses TRBV7-8 with TRBJ2-2; 10 bases agree with TRBD1. V gave up 3 bases and J gave up 0 bases; unmatched junction bases: 10. Germline-derived CDR1 and CDR2 are SGHVS and FQNEAQ. CDR3 length: 19 residues. In DNA, the CDR3 is TGTGCCAGCAGCTTCCCGGGGACAGGGGAAGTCCCGAACACCGGGGAGCTGTTTTTT. Its translation is CASSFPGTGEVPNTGELFF.

This clonotype was observed at least ten times. The rearrangement joins TRBV11-2 to TRBJ2-5; TRBD2 aligns across 11 bases. This CDR3 is 15 amino acids long. J gave up 7 bases and V 3 bases, and 7 bases lay outside the gene matches. Germline CDR1 and CDR2: SGHAT and FQNNGV. This CDR3 is CASSLRTSGRGTQYF. CDR3 sequence (DNA): TGTGCCAGCAGCTTGCGAACTAGCGGGAGAGGGACCCAGTACTTC.

V and J are TRBV7-2 and TRBJ1-2; 9 nucleotides align to TRBD1. The germline gives CDR1 SGHTA, CDR2 FQGNSA. This CDR3 has 14 amino acids. V was pared by 2 bases and J by 5 bases, with 3 bases of the junction left unmatched. The CDR3 spells CASSLKQGAYGYTF. The CDR3 DNA sequence: TGTGCCAGCAGCTTAAAACAGGGGGCGTATGGCTACACCTTC.

This clonotype was recorded many times. The chain joins TRBV11-2 to TRBJ2-7; a weak D match, TRBD2 (6 bases). The V end was cut by 1 base, the J end by 5 bases, with 15 bases between. The CDR3 sequence is 15 residues long. Germline V gene sequence: CDR1 SGHAT, CDR2 FQNNGV. The CDR3 loop reads CASSLVDGGINEQYF. The CDR3 DNA is TGTGCCAGCAGCTTAGTCGACGGCGGGATTAACGAGCAGTACTTC.

This clonotype was detected only a few times. A read error may explain this, as a much larger clone is one base away. This chain links TRBV28 with TRBJ2-3; possibly TRBD1 or TRBD2 for D (6 bases each). There are 13 residues in the CDR3. In germline, CDR1 is MDHEN, CDR2 SYDVKM. Trimming removed 4 bases from V and 5 bases from J, with 10 bases in between. Written as DNA, the CDR3 is TGTGCCAGCAGTTCCAAGGGGGGAGATACGCAGTATTTT. Protein: CASSSKGGDTQYF.

This clonotype was seen many times. This chain uses TRBV27 with TRBJ2-1; 9 bases are a match to TRBD2. CDR3 length: 13 amino acids. Germline V gives CDR1 MNHEY, CDR2 SMNVEV (reference sequence). The ends lost 9 bases at V and 9 bases at J; junction bases unmatched: 9. This CDR3 reads CASRLAGGSEQFF. The CDR3 region has the DNA TGTGCCAGTCGGCTGGCGGGGGGGAGTGAGCAGTTCTTC.

The J gene is TRBJ2-2, the V gene TRBV5-5, with D uncertain. CDR3 length: 14 amino acids. CDR1 and CDR2 (germline): SGHKS, YYEKEE (reference sequence). V gave up 7 bases and J gave up 2 bases, with 12 bases separating them. CDR3 loop: CASAAVGNTGELFF. As DNA, the CDR3 is TGTGCCAGCGCGGCGGTTGGTAACACCGGGGAGCTGTTTTTT.

The chain employs TRBV20-1 and TRBJ2-3; TRBD2 aligns across 9 bases. Germline CDR1 and CDR2: DFQATT and SNEGSKA (reference sequence). The CDR3 is 15 amino acids. The V gene end was trimmed by 1 base and the J gene end by 5 bases; junction bases not matched to a gene: 7. The CDR3 coding sequence is TGCAGTGCTAGAGGACTAGCGGTAGTGGTAGATACGCAGTATTTT. Translation gives CSARGLAVVVDTQYF.

V is TRBV5-1 and J is TRBJ2-7; tentatively, D is TRBD2 (5 bases). V lost 0 bases and J lost 4, with 11 bases in between. The CDR3 has 14 amino acids. CDR1 and CDR2 (germline): SGHRS, YFSETQ. CDR3: CASSLGRTRYEQYF. The CDR3 coding sequence is TGCGCCAGCAGCTTGGGCCGGACTCGATACGAGCAGTACTTC.

This clonotype was counted between two and nine times. This sequence joins TRBV6-2 or TRBV6-3 and TRBJ1-1, with 7 bases aligning to TRBD1. The germline V gene has CDR1 MNHEY and CDR2 SVGEGT. The ends lost 6 bases at V and 0 bases at J; junction bases unmatched: 7. This CDR3 has 15 amino acids. CDR3 sequence reads: CASRDLGQMNTEAFF. In nucleotides, the CDR3 is TGTGCCAGCAGGGACTTGGGACAGATGAACACTGAAGCTTTCTTT.

As concerns this clonotype: The conserved final phenylalanine or tryptophan is absent from the CDR3, which likely points to a read error. V is TRBV7-2 and J is TRBJ1-5; D ambiguous. The V gene's germline CDR1 is SGHTA and CDR2 FQGNSA. The CDR3 loop spans 12 amino acids. V shed 3 bases and J shed 5 bases, with 5 bases lying between them. CDR3 DNA: TGTGCCAGCAGCTTTTATGATCAGCCCCAGCATCTT. Protein product: CASSFYDQPQHL.

This clonotype was counted at least ten times. This chain joins TRBV18 and TRBJ1-4, with D unclear. The CDR3 covers 15 residues. Germline V CDR1 and CDR2: KGHSH, LQKENI. The ends were cut back, 2 bases at V and 5 bases at J, with 12 bases in the middle. The CDR3 coding sequence is TGTGCCAGCTCACCAGAAGGGCTTAGGAATGAAAAACTGTTTTTT. This gives the protein CASSPEGLRNEKLFF. Combining the CDR3 with reference TRBV18 and TRBJ1-4 gives the whole variable domain NAGVMQNPRHLVRRRGQEARLRCSPMKGHSHVYWYRQLPEEGLKFMVYLQKENIIDESGMPKERFSAEFPKEGPSILRIQQVVRGDSAAYFCASSPEGLRNEKLFFGSGTQLSVL.

This clonotype was counted a few times. V is TRBV4-2 and J is TRBJ1-5; possibly TRBD1 for D (5 bases). There are 16 residues in the CDR3. Trimming stripped 4 bases from V and 0 bases from J, with 13 bases between. Germline V CDR1 and CDR2: LGHNA, YNFKEQ. CDR3 nucleotide sequence: TGTGCCAGCAGCCCCCGGGGGGGGGATAGCAATCAGCCCCAGCATTTT. Its translation is CASSPRGGDSNQPQHF.

This clonotype has only a few counts. J is TRBJ1-2 and V is TRBV9, with D possibly TRBD1 on 6 matching bases. V dropped 5 bases and J dropped 5 bases, with 13 bases sitting between them. Germline V gene lookup returns CDR1 SGDLS and CDR2 YYNGEE. The CDR3 extends over 13 amino acids. In DNA, the CDR3 is TGTGCCAGCAGTGCGGACAGAGATTATGGCTACACCTTC. Amino acid sequence: CASSADRDYGYTF.

The chain is built from TRBV27 and TRBJ2-5; D perhaps matches TRBD1 (6 bases). CDR1 is MNHEY and CDR2 is SMNVEV in the germline V gene (reference sequence). Trimming shortened V by 1 base and J by 5 bases, and 17 bases separated the two germline ends. This CDR3 is 16 amino acids long. The CDR3 is CASSLLPGHPRETQYF. The CDR3 region has the DNA TGTGCCAGCAGTTTATTGCCGGGACACCCGCGGGAGACCCAGTACTTC.

This clonotype was recorded at least ten times. The chain is built from TRBV3-1 and TRBJ2-3; D remains unclear. The CDR3 is made up of 12 amino acids. Germline loops: CDR1 LGHDT, CDR2 YNNKEL (reference sequence). Between the trimmed V and J ends, which lost 0 bases and 7 bases, there was a span of 5 bases. CDR3 in DNA: TGTGCCAGCAGCCAAGAGGAAAATACGCAGTATTTT. Translating it yields CASSQEENTQYF.

J is TRBJ1-5 and V is TRBV15, with 11 positions matching TRBD1. The tail of the sequence fits TRBJ2-3 better, so the J call may be wrong. CDR3 length: 17 residues. Germline loops: CDR1 LNHNV, CDR2 YYDKDF (reference sequence). For the CDR3, the DNA is TGTGCCACCAGCAGAGGTGCTAGGACAGGGGGCAATCAGCCCCAGTATTTT. Translated: CATSRGARTGGNQPQYF.

The rearrangement joins TRBV5-1 to TRBJ2-4; D unresolved. The CDR3 covers 12 residues. The germline V and J ends were trimmed by 8 bases and 5 bases, with 11 bases remaining between them. Germline V gives CDR1 SGHRS, CDR2 YFSETQ. CDR3 residues: CASTHTQNIQYF. DNA of the CDR3: TGCGCCAGTACGCACACTCAAAACATTCAGTACTTC.

This clonotype was picked up many times. The chain combines TRBV15 with TRBJ2-3; 8 bases agree with TRBD2. Germline V lookup: CDR1 LNHNV, CDR2 YYDKDF (reference sequence). The CDR3 totals 15 residues. V trimming: 2 bases; J trimming: 4 bases; junction bases outside the gene matches: 5. In DNA, the CDR3 is TGTGCCACCAGCAGAAGCGGGGGAGGCCCAGATACGCAGTATTTT. It encodes CATSRSGGGPDTQYF.

This clonotype was picked up many times. This chain joins TRBV10-3 and TRBJ2-7; TRBD1 aligns across 12 bases. Germline trimming cut 7 bases from V and 6 bases from J; bases unmatched to any gene: 10. The CDR3 length is 15 residues. The V gene's germline CDR1 is ENHRY and CDR2 SYGVKD. CDR3 DNA: TGTGCCATCACCGGGACAGGGGGCGATTTCGGCGAGCAGTACTTC. Protein sequence: CAITGTGGDFGEQYF.

This chain uses TRBV28 with TRBJ2-7, with unresolved D. Germline V CDR1 and CDR2: MDHEN, SYDVKM. CDR3 length equals 15 residues. Trimming removed 5 bases from V and 2 bases from J, with 16 bases in between. CDR3 in DNA: TGTGCCAGCAGTCCTTCCGCCAAGCCGACCTACGAGCAGTACTTC. It is translated as CASSPSAKPTYEQYF.

In its sample, this clonotype was seen many times. The rearrangement links TRBV11-3 to TRBJ1-4; the D is unclear. Germline values: CDR1 SGHNT, CDR2 YENEEA. V was trimmed by 1 base and J by 8 bases, leaving 17 bases between them. The CDR3 extends over 16 amino acids. CDR3 residues: CASSLGRGPEGEKLFF. CDR3 DNA: TGTGCCAGCAGCTTAGGCAGAGGACCGGAGGGCGAAAAACTGTTTTTT.

The V call is TRBV6-2 or TRBV6-3, the J call TRBJ2-7; 8 nucleotides agree with TRBD2. Germline V CDR1 and CDR2: MNHEY, SVGEGT. J lost 3 bases, V lost 5 bases, and 24 bases had no gene match. CDR3 length equals 20 residues. CDR3 protein: CASSQTPGPLVAGPRYEQYF. CDR3 nucleotides: TGTGCCAGCAGTCAGACCCCCGGGCCTCTCGTAGCGGGACCGCGCTACGAGCAGTACTTC.

This clonotype was found once. The chain has TRBV5-1 and TRBJ2-5, with D tentatively TRBD2 (5 bases). CDR1 is SGHRS and CDR2 is YFSETQ in the germline V gene. The CDR3 contains 16 residues. Between the trimmed V and J ends, which lost 4 bases and 5 bases, there was a span of 21 bases. CDR3 DNA sequence: TGCGCCAGCAGCACCCCCCGCCGGGATTATGGGGAGACCCAGTACTTC. It translates to CASSTPRRDYGETQYF.

The J gene is TRBJ1-5, the V gene TRBV20-1, with D tentatively TRBD1 (5 bases). The germline gives CDR1 DFQATT, CDR2 SNEGSKA (reference sequence). The CDR3 runs to 15 residues. Between the trimmed V and J ends, which lost 1 base and 5 bases, there was a span of 15 bases. CDR3 amino acids: CSARVSEGRHQPQHF. DNA for the CDR3: TGCAGTGCTAGAGTTAGCGAGGGACGCCATCAGCCCCAGCATTTT.

J is TRBJ1-4 and V is TRBV4-1, with TRBD1 matching 9 bases. The CDR3 contains 16 residues. Trimming removed 3 bases from V and 5 bases from J; junction bases left unmatched: 7. Germline CDR1 is MGHRA and CDR2 is YSYEKL. The CDR3 protein is CASSHPLGTGNEKLFF. DNA for the CDR3: TGCGCCAGCAGCCATCCTCTCGGGACAGGGAATGAAAAACTGTTTTTT.

This clonotype was seen many times. The V and J genes are TRBV7-8 and TRBJ2-1; TRBD2 matches 13 bases. With V trimmed by 4 bases and J by 5 bases, 5 bases remained unmatched. Germline CDR1 and CDR2: SGHVS and FQNEAQ. The CDR3 loop spans 16 amino acids. The CDR3 DNA reads as TGTGCCAGCAGCTCACTAGCGGGAGGGCCCCACAATGAGCAGTTCTTC. It codes for CASSSLAGGPHNEQFF.

This clonotype was observed many times. This chain connects TRBV7-6 to TRBJ2-1; weak D call: TRBD2 (6 bases). V was cut by 2 bases and J by 7 bases, with 15 bases left in between. Per the germline V gene, CDR1 is SGHVS and CDR2 is FNYEAQ. This CDR3 region has 15 residues. The DNA for the CDR3 is TGTGCCAGCAGCTTAACCCGGGACTCTCAAAATGAGCAGTTCTTC. Amino acids: CASSLTRDSQNEQFF.

V gene TRBV5-1 combines with J gene TRBJ2-7, with D maybe TRBD1 (11 bases). Trimming took off 4 bases at V and 2 bases at J, with 31 bases between the two ends. The CDR3 has 20 residues. CDR1 and CDR2 from the germline V gene are SGHRS and YFSETQ. CDR3 amino acids: CASSVPGQGASGRDPYEQYF. The CDR3 DNA sequence: TGCGCCAGCAGCGTACCTGGACAGGGGGCTAGCGGGAGAGACCCCTACGAGCAGTACTTC.